The following is a T cell receptor (beta chain) sequence with its context. This specimen comes from a study of blood T cell repertoires in COVID-19. The repertoire was sequenced with immunoSEQ multiplex PCR; TCRdb's copy has only in-frame clones and lacks some. The sample lists some 150,000 clones, 84% occurring once. The clonotype comes from a human donor in a cohort sampled during active COVID-19. Input material: peripheral blood.

This CDR3 is CATSRDRSGTSNTGELFF. The CDR3 DNA reads as TGTGCCACCAGCAGAGATCGCTCCGGGACTAGTAACACCGGGGAGCTGTTTTTT. V and J are TRBV15 and TRBJ2-2; the match to TRBD2 covers 8 bases. Germline CDR1 reads LNHNV; CDR2 reads YYDKDF (reference sequence). Germline trimming cut 0 bases from V and 2 bases from J; bases unmatched to any gene: 8. The CDR3 is 18 amino acids.